This entry is about one T cell receptor (beta chain). The age range of participants was about 18 to 95 years, with residence in 20 to 25 US areas. Assignments of participants to cohorts depended upon their own reported clinical history. Exposed participants came across a COVID-19 case within 2 weeks before study entry. Per the study methods: How many nucleated cells were present was estimated from reference gene primer amplification. The repertoire was sequenced with immunoSEQ multiplex PCR; TCRdb's copy has only in-frame clones and lacks some. The D gene and trimming were derived from the DNA, and the V and J assignments and clone size from that table. The sample has about 430,000 clones; roughly 90% are singletons. The data belong to a study of blood T cell repertoires in COVID-19. Germline assignment: CDR1 MGHRA and CDR2 YSYEKL. With 0 bases clipped from V and 2 bases from J, the junction kept 8 bases outside the gene matches. This CDR3 has 17 residues.

This receptor was taken from a woman between 18 and 29 years old who had been exposed to COVID-19. The chain has TRBV4-1 and TRBJ1-1; 8 bases map to TRBD1. The sample was PBMCs or T cells enriched from blood (not recorded which). The CDR3 is CASSQDPPGTGNTEAFF. The CDR3, as DNA: TGCGCCAGCAGCCAAGACCCCCCCGGGACAGGTAACACTGAAGCTTTCTTT.